This T cell receptor (beta chain) was captured in a study of cytomegalovirus exposure and HLA in healthy donors. Concerning this clone itself: Its antigen is unidentified.

60 Vbeta and 13 Jbeta primers were used in PCR. Profiling relied on immunoSEQ multiplex PCR, and the TCRdb table lists in-frame clones only, not all of them. The listing records 60,000 to 80,000 clones. Study-wide findings and caveats: Among CMV-associated TCR beta chains, most appeared HLA-restricted in a later analysis.

Trimming took 1 base from V and 2 from J; bases not matched to a gene: 4. CDR1 is LGHNA and CDR2 is YSLEER in the germline V gene. This CDR3 comprises 16 residues. V usage is TRBV4-3 and J usage is TRBJ2-2; TRBD2 aligns across 7 bases. The receptor was derived from a man aged 35 to 55 in good health and CMV-seronegative. Source material: PBMCs. CDR3 protein: CASSQGDYLNTGELFF. The CDR3 DNA is TGCGCCAGCAGCCAAGGGGACTACCTAAACACCGGGGAGCTGTTTTTT.